A selection of T cell receptor beta chains follows, all from one sample in a study of CD8 T cells in ankylosing spondylitis. TCRdb passed the 5' RACE reads through MiXCR, listing each CDR3 protein once. The data hold nearly 350,000 distinct CDR3 sequences, with roughly 15% observed a single time. The specimen sequenced was blood, either unsorted or a sorted T cell fraction (not recorded which). The source of these receptors is a male donor with ankylosing spondylitis or in good health (not recorded which). The CDR3 runs from the conserved cysteine through the conserved F or W. Fields, in order: V gene, J gene, clone size, D gene, CDR3 DNA, CDR3 protein. A D gene is named only where the DNA matches it firmly. Clone size is stated in some rows and not others, as once, few, many or a class when expanded.

v_gene: TRBV30
j_gene: TRBJ1-1
abundance: few
d_gene: .
CDR3nt: TGTGCCTGGAGTCCCAGGGATGAAGCTTTCTTT
CDR3aa: CAWSPRDEAFF

v_gene: TRBV6-5
j_gene: TRBJ1-1
abundance: .
d_gene: .
CDR3nt: TGTGCCAGCAGTGCCGGCAGGGGCGGGGCTTTCTTT
CDR3aa: CASSAGRGGAFF

v_gene: TRBV6-5
j_gene: TRBJ2-3
abundance: .
d_gene: .
CDR3nt: TGTGCCAGCAGTTACGAGGGTAGGCAGTATTTT
CDR3aa: CASSYEGRQYF

v_gene: TRBV2
j_gene: TRBJ2-1
abundance: many
d_gene: .
CDR3nt: TGTGCCAGCAGTGTAGGTAGCTCCAACAATGAGCAGTTCTTC
CDR3aa: CASSVGSSNNEQFF

v_gene: TRBV12-3/TRBV12-4
j_gene: TRBJ2-6
abundance: .
d_gene: .
CDR3nt: TGTGCCAGCCTCCTGAGGTCTGGGGCCAACGTCCTGACTTTC
CDR3aa: CASLLRSGANVLTF

v_gene: TRBV29-1
j_gene: TRBJ1-4
abundance: few
d_gene: TRBD1
CDR3nt: TGCAGCGTTGGTGGGGACAGGGGGCACTATGAAAAACTGTTTTTT
CDR3aa: CSVGGDRGHYEKLFF

v_gene: TRBV6-2/TRBV6-3
j_gene: TRBJ2-7
abundance: .
d_gene: .
CDR3nt: TGTGCCAGCAGTTACGTGCGGACGGTCTCCTACGAGCAGTACTTC
CDR3aa: CASSYVRTVSYEQYF

v_gene: TRBV3-1
j_gene: TRBJ1-1
abundance: many
d_gene: .
CDR3nt: TGTGCCAGCAGTCAAGCGAGGGACACTGAAGCTTTCTTT
CDR3aa: CASSQARDTEAFF

v_gene: TRBV29-1
j_gene: TRBJ2-7
abundance: .
d_gene: TRBD1
CDR3nt: TGCAGCGTTAGAGTTGCCGGGACAGGGACCCCCTACGAGCAGTACTTC
CDR3aa: CSVRVAGTGTPYEQYF

v_gene: TRBV11-2
j_gene: TRBJ2-5
abundance: .
d_gene: TRBD1
CDR3nt: TGTGCCAGCAGCCACGGACAGGGGCTACCGGGAGAGACCCAGTACTTC
CDR3aa: CASSHGQGLPGETQYF

v_gene: TRBV7-9
j_gene: TRBJ2-3
abundance: .
d_gene: TRBD2
CDR3nt: TGTGCCAGCAGCTCCAACGGGAGGGGCCCAGATACGCAGTATTTT
CDR3aa: CASSSNGRGPDTQYF

v_gene: TRBV12-3/TRBV12-4
j_gene: TRBJ2-1
abundance: many
d_gene: .
CDR3nt: TGTGCCAGCATCATTCTTGGCGGACCCTACAATGAGCAGTTCTTC
CDR3aa: CASIILGGPYNEQFF

v_gene: TRBV7-6
j_gene: TRBJ1-2
abundance: few
d_gene: .
CDR3nt: TGTGCCAGCAGCCCATTCGGCGGGGTTTATGGCTACACCTTC
CDR3aa: CASSPFGGVYGYTF

v_gene: TRBV4-2
j_gene: TRBJ2-3
abundance: .
d_gene: TRBD1
CDR3nt: TGTGCCAGCAGCGGGGACAGGGCAGATACGCAGTATTTT
CDR3aa: CASSGDRADTQYF

v_gene: TRBV5-1
j_gene: TRBJ2-5
abundance: .
d_gene: .
CDR3nt: TGCGCCAGCAGCTATGGGGGAATGGAGGAGACCCAGTACTTC
CDR3aa: CASSYGGMEETQYF

v_gene: TRBV12-3/TRBV12-4
j_gene: TRBJ2-2
abundance: few
d_gene: .
CDR3nt: TGTGCCAGCACCCTAGTGGGGGCCGGGGAGCTGTTTTTT
CDR3aa: CASTLVGAGELFF

v_gene: TRBV9
j_gene: TRBJ2-1
abundance: .
d_gene: TRBD2
CDR3nt: TGTGCCAGCAGCGTATTAGCGGGGGGGCCCGTCTACAATGAGCAGTTCTTC
CDR3aa: CASSVLAGGPVYNEQFF

v_gene: TRBV6-1
j_gene: TRBJ2-3
abundance: few
d_gene: .
CDR3nt: TGTGCCAGCAGGGTCTCTTTCGCGACAGGCACAGATACGCAGTATTTT
CDR3aa: CASRVSFATGTDTQYF

v_gene: TRBV29-1
j_gene: TRBJ1-1
abundance: few
d_gene: .
CDR3nt: TGCAGCGTTGACAGTCGGATGAACACTGAAGCTTTCTTT
CDR3aa: CSVDSRMNTEAFF

v_gene: TRBV5-6
j_gene: TRBJ2-7
abundance: .
d_gene: .
CDR3nt: TGTGCCAGCAGCCAGCCCCCTGGAGAGCAGTACTTC
CDR3aa: CASSQPPGEQYF